This T cell receptor (beta chain) was identified in a study of T cell responses to AZD1222 COVID-19 vaccine. The study's findings and limits: Repertoires in all cases were sampled only once the peak T cell response had passed. Among those given AZD1222, only 6 or 7 were seropositive at baseline. The sample set comprised mostly white British donors with more females, and clonal diversity was possibly underestimated. Nearly half of spike-specific TCRs reportedly go after variant regions that carry no mutations.

Sequencing was performed with immunoSEQ multiplex PCR; in TCRdb, only in-frame clones are kept and a portion is missing. The data contain about 140,000 clones, 92% of them seen just once; the ten biggest clones take up about 2.5%. To note about this clone: Its antigen is unknown.

The CDR3 is 16 amino acids. Per the germline V gene, CDR1 is MNHNS and CDR2 is SASEGT. After removal of 3 bases from V and 2 bases from J, the junction contained 8 bases not matched to a gene. This specimen consisted of peripheral blood, obtained on day 0 of AZD1222 vaccination. This receptor was taken from an adult in good health. The V and J genes are TRBV6-1 and TRBJ2-3; 7 positions match TRBD1. This CDR3 is CASSEPGQQVTDTQYF. The CDR3 DNA reads TGTGCCAGCAGTGAGCCGGGACAGCAGGTCACAGATACGCAGTATTTT.